Only a few counts were recorded for the clone carrying this T cell receptor beta chain. Its specificity is unknown. The sample is drawn from a study of beta chain features in type 1 diabetes. Study results and limitations: Comparison showed that naive, central memory and Treg TCRB repertoires appeared more similar among patients than among healthy donors.

Germline V CDR1 and CDR2: SGHNT, YYREEE (reference sequence). The V end was cut by 4 bases, the J end by 7 bases, with 12 bases between. CDR3 length: 13 amino acids. As every portion of the isolated RNA was reverse transcribed, the sequencing read expressed TCRB transcripts. Produced via immunoSEQ multiplex PCR; TCRdb's table is partial and in-frame only. The repertoire holds around 350,000 clones, with 10% to 15% as singletons. The V call is TRBV5-4, the J call TRBJ2-4, with a tentative D call TRBD1 (7 bases). This clonotype was sampled from a man aged 18 to 29 in good health. Sequenced material: naive CD4+ T cells from blood. This CDR3 reads CASSLPGGNIQYF. CDR3 sequence (DNA): TGTGCCAGCAGCCTACCAGGGGGGAACATTCAGTACTTC.